The sequence of this T cell receptor (delta chain) was determined in a study of γδ T cells in repeated Plasmodium falciparum infection. Comment on this clone: The protein that TCRdb holds for this DNA derives from a much larger clone and differs from the translated DNA at residue 5, which likely indicates a read error; the protein shown here is translated from the DNA.

CDR1 and CDR2 from the germline V gene are TSWWSYY and QGS. Germline trimming cut 4 bases from V and 2 bases from J; bases unmatched to any gene: 23. The CDR3 contains 21 residues. Each sorted gammadelta sample had TRG and TRD chains sequenced. TCRdb reanalyzed the multiplex PCR reads using CATT. The sample includes tens of thousands of delta-chain clones, more than 0.85% of them seen just once. Flow sorting of PBMC yielded separate Vgamma9/Vdelta2+ and Vdelta2-negative gammadelta T cell populations for bulk repertoire analysis. The chain couples TRDV1 to TRDJ1, with 9 bases identical to TRDD2. The sequencing input was gamma-delta T cells from blood. The sequence was obtained from a pool of human donors (malaria-infected and uninfected, not separated). This CDR3 reads CALGGRRYLPTGVHCTDKLIF. CDR3 in DNA: TGTGCTCTTGGGGGACGTCGGTACCTTCCTACGGGGGTCCACTGTACCGATAAACTCATCTTT.